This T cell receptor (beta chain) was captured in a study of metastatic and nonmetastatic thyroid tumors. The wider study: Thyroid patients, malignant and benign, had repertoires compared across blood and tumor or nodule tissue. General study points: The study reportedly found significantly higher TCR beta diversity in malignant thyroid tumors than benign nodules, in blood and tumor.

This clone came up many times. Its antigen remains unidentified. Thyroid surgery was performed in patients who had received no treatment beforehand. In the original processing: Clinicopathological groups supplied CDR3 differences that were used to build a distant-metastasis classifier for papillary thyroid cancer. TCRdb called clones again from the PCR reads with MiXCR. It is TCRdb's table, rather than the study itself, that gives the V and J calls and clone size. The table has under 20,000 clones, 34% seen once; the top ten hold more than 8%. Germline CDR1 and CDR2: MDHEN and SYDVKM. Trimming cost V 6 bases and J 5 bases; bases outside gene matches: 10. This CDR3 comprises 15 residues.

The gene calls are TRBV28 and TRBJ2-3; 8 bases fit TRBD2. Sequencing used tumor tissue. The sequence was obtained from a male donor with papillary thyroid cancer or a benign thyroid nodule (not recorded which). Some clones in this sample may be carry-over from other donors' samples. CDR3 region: CASSIAGIRGDTQYF. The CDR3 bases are TGTGCCAGCAGCATAGCGGGAATTCGTGGAGATACGCAGTATTTT. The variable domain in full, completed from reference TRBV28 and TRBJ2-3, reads DVKVTQSSRYLVKRTGEKVFLECVQDMDHENMFWYRQDPGLGLRLIYFSYDVKMKEKGDIPEGYSVSREKKERFSLILESASTNQTSMYLCASSIAGIRGDTQYFGPGTRLTVL.